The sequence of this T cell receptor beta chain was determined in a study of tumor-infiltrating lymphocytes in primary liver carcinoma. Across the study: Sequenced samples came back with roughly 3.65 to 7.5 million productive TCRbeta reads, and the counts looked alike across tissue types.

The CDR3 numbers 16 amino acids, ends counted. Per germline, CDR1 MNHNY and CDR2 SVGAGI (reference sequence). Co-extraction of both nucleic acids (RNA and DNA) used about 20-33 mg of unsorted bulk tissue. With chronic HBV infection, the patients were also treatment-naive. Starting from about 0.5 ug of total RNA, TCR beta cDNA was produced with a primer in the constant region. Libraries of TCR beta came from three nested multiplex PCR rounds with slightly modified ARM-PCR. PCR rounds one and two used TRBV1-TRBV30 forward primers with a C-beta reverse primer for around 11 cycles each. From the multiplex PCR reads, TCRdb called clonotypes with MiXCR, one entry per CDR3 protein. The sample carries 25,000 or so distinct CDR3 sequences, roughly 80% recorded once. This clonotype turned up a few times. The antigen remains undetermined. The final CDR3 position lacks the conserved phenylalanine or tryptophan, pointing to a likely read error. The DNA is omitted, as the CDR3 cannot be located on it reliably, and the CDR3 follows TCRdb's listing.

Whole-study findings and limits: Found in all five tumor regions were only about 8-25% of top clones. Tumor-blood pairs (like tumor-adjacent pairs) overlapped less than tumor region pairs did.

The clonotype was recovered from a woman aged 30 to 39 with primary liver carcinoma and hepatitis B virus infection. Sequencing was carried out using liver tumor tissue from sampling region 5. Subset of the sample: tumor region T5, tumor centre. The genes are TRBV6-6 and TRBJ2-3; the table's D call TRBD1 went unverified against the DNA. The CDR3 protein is CAGSFTSGTSVDTQFY.